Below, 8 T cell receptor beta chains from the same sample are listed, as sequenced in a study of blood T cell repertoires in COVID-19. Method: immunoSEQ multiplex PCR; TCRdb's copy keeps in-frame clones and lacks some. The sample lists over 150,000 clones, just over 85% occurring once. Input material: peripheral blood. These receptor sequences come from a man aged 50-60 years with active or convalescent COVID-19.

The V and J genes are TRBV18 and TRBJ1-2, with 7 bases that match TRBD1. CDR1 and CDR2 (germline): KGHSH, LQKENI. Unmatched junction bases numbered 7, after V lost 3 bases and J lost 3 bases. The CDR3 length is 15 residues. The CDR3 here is CASSPRRGLDYGYTF. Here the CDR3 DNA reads TGTGCCAGCTCACCGAGGAGGGGGCTGGACTATGGCTACACCTTC. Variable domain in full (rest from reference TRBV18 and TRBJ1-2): NAGVMQNPRHLVRRRGQEARLRCSPMKGHSHVYWYRQLPEEGLKFMVYLQKENIIDESGMPKERFSAEFPKEGPSILRIQQVVRGDSAAYFCASSPRRGLDYGYTFGSGTRLTVV.

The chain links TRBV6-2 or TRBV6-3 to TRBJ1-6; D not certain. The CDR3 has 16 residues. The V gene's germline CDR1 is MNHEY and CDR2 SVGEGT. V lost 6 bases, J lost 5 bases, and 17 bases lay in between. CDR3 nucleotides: TGTGCCAGCAGCCCTCTGGAGCTCTTGGATAATTCACCCCTCCACTTT. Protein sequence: CASSPLELLDNSPLHF.

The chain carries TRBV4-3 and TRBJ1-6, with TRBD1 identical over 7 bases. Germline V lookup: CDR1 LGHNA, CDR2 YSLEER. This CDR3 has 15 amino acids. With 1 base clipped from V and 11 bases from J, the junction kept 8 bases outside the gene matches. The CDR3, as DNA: TGCGCCAGCAGCCAAGTATGGCAGGGGGATACACCCCTCCACTTT. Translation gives CASSQVWQGDTPLHF.

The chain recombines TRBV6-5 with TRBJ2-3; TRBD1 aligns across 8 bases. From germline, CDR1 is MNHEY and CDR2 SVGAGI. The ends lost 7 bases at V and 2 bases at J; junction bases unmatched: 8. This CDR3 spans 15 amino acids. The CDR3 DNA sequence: TGTGCCAGCACCCCAGGGGGCGAGAACACAGATACGCAGTATTTT. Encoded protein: CASTPGGENTDTQYF.

The CDR3 protein is CASSLAGGLGEKLFF. As DNA, the CDR3 is TGCGCCAGCAGCCTGGCCGGGGGTCTTGGTGAAAAACTGTTTTTT. The chain combines TRBV5-1 with TRBJ1-4, with a possible D match to TRBD1 (5 bases). CDR3 length equals 15 residues. Germline V gives CDR1 SGHRS, CDR2 YFSETQ. The V gene lost 4 bases and the J gene lost 7 bases, with 17 bases spanning the gap. Looking up the rest from reference TRBV5-1 and TRBJ1-4 gives the full variable domain: KAGVTQTPRYLIKTRGQQVTLSCSPISGHRSVSWYQQTPGQGLQFLFEYFSETQRNKGNFPGRFSGRQFSNSRSEMNVSTLELGDSALYLCASSLAGGLGEKLFFGSGTQLSVL.

The CDR3: CASSTGTSGYEQYF. CDR3 coding DNA: TGCGCCAGCAGCACAGGGACTAGCGGCTACGAGCAGTACTTC. This sequence joins TRBV5-1 and TRBJ2-7, with 11 bases matching TRBD2. The CDR3 is 14 amino acids. V lost 4 bases to trimming and J lost 3 bases; unmatched junction nucleotides: 3. The germline gives CDR1 SGHRS, CDR2 YFSETQ.

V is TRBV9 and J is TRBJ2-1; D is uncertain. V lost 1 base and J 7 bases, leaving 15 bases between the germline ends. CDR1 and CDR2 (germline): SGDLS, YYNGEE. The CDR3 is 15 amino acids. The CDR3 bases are TGTGCCAGCAGCGTACAACTCTCGACCAGGAATGAGCAGTTCTTC. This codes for CASSVQLSTRNEQFF.

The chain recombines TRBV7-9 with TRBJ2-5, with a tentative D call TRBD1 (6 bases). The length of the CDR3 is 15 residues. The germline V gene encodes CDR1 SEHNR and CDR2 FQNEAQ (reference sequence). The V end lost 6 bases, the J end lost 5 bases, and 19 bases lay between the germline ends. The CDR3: CASRMGRGGVETQYF. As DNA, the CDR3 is TGTGCCAGCAGGATGGGCAGAGGGGGTGTTGAGACCCAGTACTTC.